Here is one T cell receptor beta chain with its context. These data are taken from a study of shared T cell receptors in the human thymus. Trimming removed 0 bases at V and 6 bases at J, with 15 bases between. There are 16 residues in the CDR3. Germline CDR1 and CDR2: MNHEY and SVGAGI. This table comes from immunoSEQ multiplex PCR, and its TCRdb copy is limited to in-frame clones, with some not included. The sample lists more than 550,000 clones; more than 70% were seen once. These same data were also listed under a study on human thymus T cells. That publication notes: Healthy Finnish infants having corrective surgery for congenital heart defects served as donors. The thymus tissue came from resections taken during corrective heart surgery. Thymic as well as blood repertoires seemed to favor certain V and J genes unevenly. Thymic repertoires overlap heavily among unrelated individuals, related research has reported.

The chain links TRBV6-5 to TRBJ2-1, with D perhaps TRBD1 (8 bases). The source material was thymocytes. The clonotype comes from a boy younger than two with a congenital heart defect. The CDR3 region is CASSYSSGDRTNEQFF. The CDR3 DNA is TGTGCCAGCAGTTACTCGAGCGGGGACAGGACCAATGAGCAGTTCTTC.